This T cell receptor (beta chain) was observed in a study of blood T cell repertoires in COVID-19. Study context: Material from acute and convalescent COVID-19 was sourced from the United States, Italy and Spain. The cDNA or gDNA used as material had been derived from T cells, B-cell-depleted T cells, or PBMCs.

Per the authors' pipeline: Reference gene primer amplification gave nucleated cell count estimates. Sequencing used immunoSEQ multiplex PCR; TCRdb keeps in-frame clones, though not all of them. V and J calls and clone size are those listed in that table; D and trimming were worked out from the DNA. Of about 47,000 clones listed, around four fifths are singletons. This clone has only one observation. CDR3 size: 13 residues. V lost 6 bases to trimming and J lost 0 bases, with 7 bases between them. Germline V lookup: CDR1 KGHDR, CDR2 SFDVKD. The TCR sequence derives from a human donor with acute or convalescent COVID-19. The donor label of this sample is uncertain. The V and J genes are TRBV24-1 and TRBJ1-2; the D is unclear. The sample was peripheral blood. This chain's CDR3 is CATSRSSNYGYTF. CDR3 sequence (DNA): TGTGCCACCAGTAGAAGCTCTAACTATGGCTACACCTTC.